This T cell receptor (beta chain) was captured in a study of follicular helper T cells after annual influenza vaccination. In the case of this clone: No antigen is known for it.

Assay: immunoSEQ multiplex PCR; the TCRdb copy retains only in-frame clones and omits some. The sample consists of about 9,300 clones, roughly 89% of them appearing once. Overall study findings and caveats: Each annual vaccination recalled recurring oligoclonal ICOS+CD38+ cTfh clonotypes. ICOS-CD38- cTfh most often held earlier Day 7 ICOS+CD38+ clones.

Time point reported: 2015-2016 season, pre-vaccination. Each time point used about 35 to 110 mL of blood. After removal of 4 bases from V and 2 bases from J, the junction contained 10 bases not matched to a gene. Germline loops: CDR1 SGHDT, CDR2 YYEEEE. The CDR3 extends over 16 amino acids. Sequencing used CXCR5+ CD38- circulating T follicular helper cells from blood, obtained on the day of influenza vaccination. Subset meaning: circulating Tfh, non-naive CD4+CXCR5+PD-1+ (ICOS+CD38+ or ICOS-CD38-). The chain recombines TRBV5-6 with TRBJ2-7; 9 bases are shared with TRBD1. This receptor was obtained from an adult who received the influenza vaccine. The CDR3 sequence is CASSQANRGRTYEQYF. The CDR3 bases are TGTGCCAGCAGCCAGGCGAACAGGGGGCGTACCTACGAGCAGTACTTC.